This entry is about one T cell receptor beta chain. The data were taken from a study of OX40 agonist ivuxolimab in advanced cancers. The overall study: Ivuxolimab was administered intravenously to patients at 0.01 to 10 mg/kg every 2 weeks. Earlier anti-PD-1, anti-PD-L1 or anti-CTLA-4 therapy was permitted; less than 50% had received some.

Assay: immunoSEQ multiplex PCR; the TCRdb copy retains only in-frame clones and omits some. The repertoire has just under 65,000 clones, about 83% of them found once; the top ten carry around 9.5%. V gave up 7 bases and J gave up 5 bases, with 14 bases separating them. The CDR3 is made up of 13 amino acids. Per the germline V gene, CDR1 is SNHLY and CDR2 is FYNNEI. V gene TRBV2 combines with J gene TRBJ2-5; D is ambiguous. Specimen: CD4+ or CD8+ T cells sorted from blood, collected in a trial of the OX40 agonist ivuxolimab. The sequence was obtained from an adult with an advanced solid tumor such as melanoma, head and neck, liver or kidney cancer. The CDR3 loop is CASILGIRETQYF. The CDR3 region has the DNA TGTGCCAGCATATTAGGCATACGGGAGACCCAGTACTTC.